These 10 T cell receptor beta chains were sequenced from one sample in a study of T cell repertoires in cytomegalovirus infection. MiXCR, applied by TCRdb to the reads, yields one record per CDR3 protein. The sample has about 310,000 distinct CDR3 sequences; about 17% are singletons. The sample comprised PBMCs. The receptors were sampled from a human donor in good health (CMV status not recorded). Some clones in this sample may be carry-over from other donors' samples.

This clonotype has only a few counts. Here the CDR3 reads CASRKGGKNIQYF. The DNA for the CDR3 is TGTGCCAGCAGGAAAGGGGGGAAGAACATTCAGTACTTC. The chain combines TRBV6-2 or TRBV6-3 with TRBJ2-4; D tentatively reads TRBD1 or TRBD2 (6 bases each). Trimming pared 6 bases from V and 7 bases from J, leaving 13 bases between. The germline V gene encodes CDR1 MNHEY and CDR2 SVGEGT. The CDR3 extends over 13 amino acids.

The rearrangement joins TRBV19 to TRBJ2-5, with D possibly TRBD2 on 6 matching bases. The V end lost 7 bases, the J end lost 2 bases, and 11 bases lay between the germline ends. Germline V gene sequence: CDR1 LNHDA, CDR2 SQIVND (reference sequence). This CDR3 has 13 amino acids. Here the CDR3 reads CASTAGTQETQYF. The CDR3 region has the DNA TGTGCCAGTACCGCAGGGACTCAAGAGACCCAGTACTTC.

This clonotype appeared a few times. The chain has TRBV18 and TRBJ2-3; the D call may be TRBD1 or TRBD2 (6 bases each). Germline V CDR1 and CDR2: KGHSH, LQKENI. Deletions cut 6 bases from V and 5 bases from J, with 18 bases between. The CDR3 is 15 residues long. The CDR3 loop is CASSPNGGPQDTQYF. CDR3 nucleotides: TGTGCCAGCTCGCCAAACGGGGGCCCTCAAGATACGCAGTATTTT.

This clonotype was counted only a few times. The V gene is TRBV20-1, the J gene TRBJ2-3; D call uncertain. The CDR3 spans 13 residues. Looked up from germline, CDR1 is DFQATT and CDR2 is SNEGSKA (reference sequence). With 5 bases removed from V and 6 bases from J, the gap between germline ends came to 15 bases. The CDR3 nucleotides are TGCAGTGCTGGTGATGTTGGGGTGGATACGCAGTATTTT. Translating gives CSAGDVGVDTQYF.

This clonotype was detected many times. This chain links TRBV4-1 with TRBJ1-1; tentatively, D is TRBD1 (6 bases). Germline CDR1 and CDR2: MGHRA and YSYEKL. V lost 2 bases and J 3 bases, leaving 13 bases between the germline ends. This CDR3 region has 15 residues. CDR3 coding DNA: TGCGCCAGCAGCCAAAACTCCGCAGGGGACACTGAAGCTTTCTTT. It yields the protein CASSQNSAGDTEAFF.

Concerning this clonotype: This sequence may be a read error, since a much larger clone differs from it by one base. The rearrangement uses TRBV7-8 and TRBJ1-1; D is perhaps TRBD1 (5 bases). The CDR3 totals 14 residues. Germline V gene lookup returns CDR1 SGHVS and CDR2 FQNEAQ. The CDR3 DNA reads as TGTGCCAGCAGCTTTACGGCAGGGAGGACTGGAGCTTTCTTT. It specifies CASSFTAGRTGAFF. Combining the CDR3 with reference TRBV7-8 and TRBJ1-1 gives the whole variable domain GAGVSQSPRYKVAKRGQDVALRCDPISGHVSLFWYQQALGQGPEFLTYFQNEAQLDKSGLPSDRFFAERPEGSVSTLKIQRTQQEDSAVYLCASSFTAGRTGAFFGQGTRLTVV.

The chain links TRBV7-2 to TRBJ2-5, with no clear D. CDR1 SGHTA and CDR2 FQGNSA come from the germline V gene. V lost 5 bases and J 0 bases, leaving 13 bases between the germline ends. This CDR3 spans 15 amino acids. The CDR3 sequence: CASSQTTVNQETQYF. The DNA for the CDR3 is TGTGCCAGCAGCCAAACGACCGTGAACCAAGAGACCCAGTACTTC. Complete variable domain (other parts from reference TRBV7-2 and TRBJ2-5): GAGVSQSPSNKVTEKGKDVELRCDPISGHTALYWYRQSLGQGLEFLIYFQGNSAPDKSGLPSDRFSAERTGGSVSTLTIQRTQQEDSAVYLCASSQTTVNQETQYFGPGTRLLVL.

The V gene is TRBV7-6, the J gene TRBJ1-3; 8 nucleotides agree with TRBD1. The CDR3 runs to 14 residues. From germline, CDR1 is SGHVS and CDR2 FNYEAQ. The J segment lost 4 bases and the V segment lost 4 bases, leaving 3 bases of the junction unmatched. DNA of the CDR3: TGTGCCAGCAGCTCGACAGGGGAAGGAAACACCATATATTTT. As protein: CASSSTGEGNTIYF. Filled out from reference TRBV7-6 and TRBJ1-3, the complete variable domain reads GAGVSQSPRYKVTKRGQDVALRCDPISGHVSLYWYRQALGQGPEFLTYFNYEAQQDKSGLPNDRFSAERPEGSISTLTIQRTEQRDSAMYRCASSSTGEGNTIYFGEGSWLTVV.

The rearrangement uses TRBV20-1 and TRBJ2-5; the D gene is possibly TRBD1 (5 bases). Trimming took off 5 bases at V and 2 bases at J, with 12 bases between the two ends. The CDR3 is 13 residues long. The germline CDR1 and CDR2 sequences are DFQATT and SNEGSKA (reference sequence). The CDR3 DNA is TGCAGTGCTCACCCAGGGATGCAAGAGACCCAGTACTTC. Translating it yields CSAHPGMQETQYF.

This chain links TRBV20-1 with TRBJ2-5, with 7 bases lining up with TRBD1. V dropped 1 base and J dropped 5; count of bases not matched to a gene: 10. The germline V gene encodes CDR1 DFQATT and CDR2 SNEGSKA (reference sequence). The CDR3 length is 15 residues. This CDR3 reads CSARALTGLDETQYF. Here the CDR3 DNA reads TGCAGTGCTAGAGCCCTGACAGGGTTAGACGAGACCCAGTACTTC.